Below, 13 T cell receptor beta chains from the same sample are listed, as sequenced in a study of T-cell memory formation after mild COVID-19. Using its own MiXCR run on the 5' RACE reads, TCRdb lists one record per CDR3 protein. The sample carries 300,000 to 400,000 distinct CDR3 sequences, roughly 14% recorded once. Sequencing input: PBMCs or a T cell subset sorted from them (not recorded which). The origin of the receptors is a man younger than 35 who had mild COVID-19 (a few samples of this study predate the infection). Cell type and time point are not known.

The table lists this clonotype with a count of one. At one of its ends the junction is not consistent with the germline gene, which may arise from a read error. The chain recombines TRBV7-3 with TRBJ2-1; D gene uncertain. Germline values: CDR1 SGHTA, CDR2 FQGTGA. CDR3 size: 15 residues. This CDR3 is CASSLSSNSYDEQFF. CDR3 nucleotides: TGTGCCAGCAGCCTCTCGTCCAACTCCTACGATGAGCAGTTCTTC.

This clonotype was seen ten or more times. This rearrangement joins TRBV12-3 or TRBV12-4 to TRBJ2-1; TRBD1 matches 7 bases. With 6 bases clipped from V and 8 bases from J, the junction kept 7 bases outside the gene matches. This CDR3 spans 13 amino acids. The CDR3 here is CASSLTGNDEQFF. The CDR3 DNA sequence: TGTGCCAGCAGCCTGACAGGGAACGATGAGCAGTTCTTC.

This clonotype was counted between two and nine times. The chain combines TRBV6-1 with TRBJ2-5; D is undetermined. Trimming pared 4 bases from V and 5 bases from J, leaving 14 bases between. This CDR3 region has 14 residues. The germline CDR1 and CDR2 sequences are MNHNS and SASEGT. The CDR3 DNA reads as TGTGCCAGCAGTGGATCCCGGGCGGTCGAGACCCAGTACTTC. This sequence encodes CASSGSRAVETQYF.

This clonotype was counted at least ten times. The chain has TRBV5-1 and TRBJ2-5, with unresolved D. Per germline, CDR1 SGHRS and CDR2 YFSETQ. V lost 0 bases to trimming and J lost 4 bases, with 7 bases between them. CDR3 length: 13 residues. CDR3 DNA sequence: TGCGCCAGCAGCTTGGGGGGTCGAGAGACCCAGTACTTC. Protein sequence: CASSLGGRETQYF.

This clonotype was counted only a few times. The chain has TRBV12-3 or TRBV12-4 and TRBJ1-1; D gene ambiguous. This CDR3 region has 13 residues. V was clipped by 2 bases and J by 3 bases, with 7 bases between them. The CDR3 loop is CASSLSQYTEAFF. The CDR3, as DNA: TGTGCCAGCAGTTTAAGTCAGTACACTGAAGCTTTCTTT.

J is TRBJ1-6 and V is TRBV12-3 or TRBV12-4; D ambiguous. V gave up 1 base and J gave up 6 bases, with 7 bases separating them. The CDR3 length is 14 residues. The CDR3 DNA follows: TGTGCCAGCAGTTTAGGAGGGTTTAATTCACCCCTCCACTTT. Its translation is CASSLGGFNSPLHF.

The rearrangement joins TRBV3-1 to TRBJ1-2; the D gene is possibly TRBD1 (5 bases). The CDR3 spans 14 residues. Germline lookup yields CDR1 LGHDT and CDR2 YNNKEL (reference sequence). Trimming removed 1 base from V and 5 bases from J, with 11 bases in between. The CDR3 spells CASSQGGRRYGYTF. For the CDR3, the DNA is TGTGCCAGCAGCCAAGGGGGACGTCGGTATGGCTACACCTTC.

The V and J genes are TRBV29-1 and TRBJ2-5, with D maybe TRBD1 (6 bases). Trimming took 5 bases from V and 5 from J, leaving 12 bases between them. The CDR3 totals 12 residues. The V gene's germline CDR1 is SQVTM and CDR2 ANQGSEA. The CDR3 reads CSVRTGKETQYF. The CDR3 DNA sequence: TGCAGCGTTCGAACAGGGAAGGAGACCCAGTACTTC.

This clonotype was observed a handful of times. The rearrangement uses TRBV4-3 and TRBJ1-4; D ambiguous. CDR1 LGHNA and CDR2 YSLEER come from the germline V gene. The length of the CDR3 is 15 residues. V was shortened by 4 bases and J by 8 bases, with 17 bases between the two germline ends. Here the CDR3 DNA reads TGCGCCAGCAGCCTGGCCCTATACCTTCGGGAAAAACTGTTTTTT. Amino acids: CASSLALYLREKLFF.

A few counts support this clonotype. V gene TRBV7-6 combines with J gene TRBJ2-3; D ambiguous. Germline V CDR1 and CDR2: SGHVS, FNYEAQ. The CDR3 contains 12 residues. V gave up 5 bases and J gave up 7 bases, with 10 bases separating them. CDR3 in DNA: TGTGCCAGCAGCCAGGACGGACATACGCAGTATTTT. It translates to CASSQDGHTQYF.

This clonotype was picked up a small number of times. The chain has TRBV29-1 and TRBJ2-2, with 9 nucleotides matching TRBD1. CDR1 and CDR2 from the germline V gene are SQVTM and ANQGSEA. This CDR3 is built from 15 residues. The ends lost 4 bases at V and 1 base at J; junction bases unmatched: 4. The CDR3 region is CSVAGQGGNTGELFF. As DNA, the CDR3 is TGCAGCGTTGCGGGACAGGGAGGGAACACCGGGGAGCTGTTTTTT.

This clonotype was seen many times. This chain links TRBV6-6 with TRBJ2-7, with a weak D call TRBD1 (6 bases). The V gene's germline CDR1 is MNHNY and CDR2 SVGAGI (reference sequence). Between the trimmed V and J ends, which lost 2 bases and 4 bases, there was a span of 18 bases. This CDR3 is built from 16 residues. The CDR3 bases are TGTGCCAGCAGTTACGTTTCCGGGACATGGGTTTACGAGCAGTACGTC. Its protein is CASSYVSGTWVYEQYV.

This clonotype was counted at least ten times. The chain carries TRBV7-2 and TRBJ2-5, with 11 nucleotides matching TRBD1. The length of the CDR3 is 17 residues. From germline, CDR1 is SGHTA and CDR2 FQGNSA. Trimming at V came to 3 bases and at J to 1 base, leaving 7 bases not matched to a gene. CDR3 protein: CASSLGTGGVIQETQYF. The CDR3 coding sequence is TGTGCCAGCAGCTTGGGGACAGGGGGTGTTATCCAAGAGACCCAGTACTTC.